The rows below give T cell receptor beta chains drawn from one sample of a study of blood T cell repertoires in COVID-19. TCRdb's table, derived via immunoSEQ multiplex PCR, lists solely in-frame clones and lacks some. This table has around 18,000 clones, 65% to 80% appearing once. Material: peripheral blood. The receptors stem from a man aged 65 to 85 with COVID-19, enrolled during active disease. CDR3s include the opening cysteine and the closing phenylalanine or tryptophan.

v_call: TRBV7-7; cdr3_aa: CASSPDRGHEQYF
v_call: TRBV6-1; cdr3_aa: CASSRTANTEAFF
v_call: TRBV25-1; cdr3_aa: CASSEWIRVNEQYF
v_call: TRBV5-4; cdr3_aa: CASSLRGGNQPQHF
v_call: TRBV20-1; cdr3_aa: CSVTSGETQYF
v_call: TRBV18; cdr3_aa: CASSPGGAYNEQFF
v_call: TRBV18; cdr3_aa: CASSPPNTRLAGTDTQYF
v_call: TRBV6-5; cdr3_aa: CASSPDSGNTGELFF
v_call: TRBV15; cdr3_aa: CATSTLWNRGFEKLFF
v_call: TRBV4-2; cdr3_aa: CASSQDTTENSGNTIYF
v_call: TRBV11-2; cdr3_aa: CASSLVDRARDEQYF
v_call: TRBV30; cdr3_aa: CAWSVMAASYEQYF
v_call: TRBV27; cdr3_aa: CASSLDRGYNYGYTF
v_call: TRBV5-1; cdr3_aa: CASSSGNRGPLHF
v_call: TRBV11-2; cdr3_aa: CASSLRTEKETQYF
v_call: TRBV9; cdr3_aa: CASSVEAGPPYEQYF
v_call: TRBV2; cdr3_aa: CASSDLPRETQYF
v_call: TRBV18; cdr3_aa: CASSPTRIRTSGDNEQFF
v_call: TRBV7-2; cdr3_aa: CASSFNAETPLHF
v_call: TRBV11-2; cdr3_aa: CASSSPTGASSYNSPLHF
v_call: TRBV10-3; cdr3_aa: CAIRRLAGEGYEQYF
v_call: TRBV11-2; cdr3_aa: CASSSGVQETQYF
v_call: TRBV28; cdr3_aa: CASSPPRDRFNQPQHF
v_call: TRBV15; cdr3_aa: CAVGRGYGYTF
v_call: TRBV30; cdr3_aa: CAWSVNSYAMAFF
v_call: TRBV23-1; cdr3_aa: CASSQSRGGDFSPYNSPLHF
v_call: TRBV15; cdr3_aa: CATSERGGGNQPQHF
v_call: TRBV19; cdr3_aa: CASSIRDTSYEQYF
v_call: TRBV9; cdr3_aa: CASSPYYLGQADEQYF
v_call: TRBV11-2; cdr3_aa: CASSHREGGYTF
v_call: TRBV10-3; cdr3_aa: CAISAAASGGYNEQFF
v_call: TRBV6-1; cdr3_aa: CASSERQGYYEQYF
v_call: TRBV5-1; cdr3_aa: CASSSRGVSDTQYF
v_call: TRBV27; cdr3_aa: CASSSGMNYGYTF
v_call: TRBV11-3; cdr3_aa: CASSSSGDSGNTIYF
v_call: TRBV10-3; cdr3_aa: CAISFGGTDTQYF
v_call: TRBV5-1; cdr3_aa: CAGPRGRDYGYTF
v_call: TRBV4-1; cdr3_aa: CARYRKFDSNPGIYEQYF
v_call: TRBV3-1/TRBV3-2; cdr3_aa: CASSLGQSNQPQHF
v_call: TRBV11-2; cdr3_aa: CASSRDRVAPYEQYF
v_call: TRBV28; cdr3_aa: CASKGQGVYNEQFF
v_call: TRBV6-6; cdr3_aa: CASRATEANQPQHF
v_call: TRBV3-1/TRBV3-2; cdr3_aa: CASSQPGGYTF
v_call: TRBV5-1; cdr3_aa: CASSLAGRGSDNEQFF
v_call: TRBV18; cdr3_aa: CASSPPQGWETQYF
v_call: TRBV9; cdr3_aa: CASSANRGQNYGYTF
v_call: TRBV5-4; cdr3_aa: CASSFGPGGQETQYF
v_call: TRBV7-8; cdr3_aa: CASSRVTEAFF
v_call: TRBV5-4; cdr3_aa: CASSPRTLPISTDTQYF
v_call: TRBV6-2/TRBV6-3; cdr3_aa: CASSYMSGGNSNQPQHF
v_call: TRBV30; cdr3_aa: CAWETGGLSPLHF
v_call: TRBV15; cdr3_aa: CATSREQNQPQHF
v_call: TRBV30; cdr3_aa: CAWGTGSYEQYF